What follows is one T cell receptor beta chain and its context. This clonotype was seen more than once but under ten times. It has no known antigen specificity. No much larger clone is present one base from it, and per-base qualities are unavailable. The meaning of the sample's treatment or condition label: approximately 9-day PBMC culture with coronavirus spike peptide pools or control peptides (ViraFEST assay). The ViraFEST assay, used in the study, expanded antigen-specific T cells with peptide pools and then identified the expanded clonotypes through TCR sequencing. Positive SARS-CoV-2 PCR tests in the convalescent patients dated from March to December 2020, before Alpha, Beta and Delta variants emerged in the United States. Roughly 2 million PBMCs per well were cultured in IMDM with about 5% human AB serum and roughly 9.3 IU/ml IL-2, plus 10 ug/ml peptide pools. Half of the culture medium was replaced with fresh IL-2-containing medium on days 3 and 7. After less than 12 days of culture, CD4+ T cells were isolated by negative selection using the EasySep CD4+ T cell isolation kit. Ficoll-Paque Plus gradient centrifugation was used to isolate PBMCs from whole blood, and the isolated PBMCs were then either used fresh or cryopreserved at -140C. Triplicate wells were generally used for each culture condition.

These data originate in a study of vaccination and CD4 T cells after COVID-19 (dated by TCRdb to between 2021 and 2023). Regarding the complete study: Convalescent patients had a positive SARS-CoV-2 result on nasal swab PCR, and of these patients, several had mild disease and one had severe disease. The convalescent cohort comprised six males and four females, including two Hispanic individuals, seven Caucasians, two Asians and one multiracial person. Two doses of either the Pfizer-BioNTech BNT162b2 vaccine (n=8) or the Moderna mRNA-1273 vaccine (n=2) were administered to participants. Post-COVID blood samples from convalescent patients were collected a median of 101 days after diagnosis, with a range of roughly 35 to 180 days. The time from the second vaccine dose to post-vaccine blood sampling had a median of roughly 72 days and ranged from about 14 to 241 days. Overlapping spike peptide pools from SARS-CoV-2 and from the common cold coronaviruses HCoV-NL63, HCoV-OC43 and HCoV-229E were used as culture stimuli. As controls, cultures received a CEFX viral epitope pool (the positive control), an HIV-1 Nef peptide pool (the negative control), or no peptide at all. The spike-specific CD4+ TCR repertoire was compared before and after mRNA vaccination in around ten COVID-19 convalescent patients and a few infection-naive healthy vaccine recipients.

CDR1 and CDR2 are read off the germline V gene (reference sequence) as DFQATT and SNEGSKA. The V end gives up 5 bases and the J end 9 bases, leaving 12 bases in the junction not matched to a gene. Inclusive of the bounding cysteine and phenylalanine, the CDR3 is 14 residues long. Only the CDR3 part of the read is kept: 42 bases, read in frame from the first base. What the study reported, not specific to this receptor: Of the vaccine-specific clones in convalescent patients, 304 of 307, or nearly all, reacted only to SARS-CoV-2 spike and did not cross-react with common cold coronaviruses. Among convalescent patients, a median roughly 90% of the SARS-CoV-2-reactive clones seen after vaccination appeared only after vaccination, which suggests priming specific to the vaccine. Only a relatively small number of convalescent patients were included in the study, and early timepoints following natural infection were not analyzed. The median count of SARS-CoV-2-reactive clonotypes went up from around 21 after infection to 35 to 40 after vaccination, although the change was not significant.

The method behind the library was PCR. DNA from cultured CD4+ T cells underwent TCR sequencing with the Oncomine TCR Beta short-read assay at the Johns Hopkins FTIC core. The QIAamp micro DNA kit was used to extract genomic DNA from the cultured CD4+ T cells. Oncomine TCR Beta libraries from cultured CD4+ T cells were pooled with unique dual indexes and sequenced on an Illumina iSeq 100. As for the authors' bioinformatics: Non-productive sequences were removed, and CDR3s that did not start with C, did not end with F or W, or were shorter than 7 amino acids were discarded. The MANAFEST web application identified antigen-specific clonotypes by comparing peptide-stimulated wells against reference wells and other culture wells. Positive clones required FDR below 0.05, an odds ratio above 5, and productive frequency above 0.1% in at least two of three replicate wells. A clonotype was classed as cross-reactive if the clonotype showed significant expansion both in SARS-CoV-2 spike wells and in at least one common cold coronavirus spike condition. Levenshtein distances (stringdist) and unrooted phylogenetic trees (ape) in R version 3.6.1 were used to assess CDR3 homology. The public reads were reprocessed in TCRdb via fastp at Q25 and MiXCR, keeping in-frame beta chains. Rows merge per CDR3 protein into single entries with the most common DNA and genes. TCRdb, rather than the study authors, made the V and J calls. The sample includes about 13,000 distinct CDR3 sequences, with 50% to 55% observed a single time. The top ten hold 6.5% to 9% of the sample.

The chain couples TRBV20-1 to TRBJ1-3, with 8 bases in between that match TRBD1. This receptor was obtained from a human donor who had recovered from COVID-19. Sequenced sample: CD4+ T cells from blood, cultured in vitro. The nucleotide sequence is given as TGCAGTGCTCTCCCAGGGGGCCCTGGCAGCACCATATATTTT. Its product reads: CSALPGGPGSTIYF.